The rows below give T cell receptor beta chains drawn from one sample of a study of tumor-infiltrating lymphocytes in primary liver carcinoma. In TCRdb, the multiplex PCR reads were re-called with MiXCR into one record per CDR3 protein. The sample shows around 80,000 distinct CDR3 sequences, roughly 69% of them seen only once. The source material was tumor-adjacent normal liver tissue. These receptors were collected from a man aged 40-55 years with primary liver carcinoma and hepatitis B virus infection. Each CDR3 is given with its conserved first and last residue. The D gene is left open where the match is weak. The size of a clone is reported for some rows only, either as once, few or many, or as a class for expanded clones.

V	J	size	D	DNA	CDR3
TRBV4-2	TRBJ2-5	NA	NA	TGTACCAGCAGCCCCTTTTTGACCGCGGAGACCCAGTACTTC	CTSSPFLTAETQYF
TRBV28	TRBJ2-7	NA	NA	TGTGCCAGCTGTTTATTGGCGGAAGACTACCAGCAGTACTTC	CASCLLAEDYQQYF
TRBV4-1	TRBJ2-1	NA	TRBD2	TGTGCCAGCAGCCCCCAACGAGCGGGGGTCTACAATGAGCAGTTCTTC	CASSPQRAGVYNEQFF
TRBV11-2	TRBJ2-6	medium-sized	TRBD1	TGTGCCAGCAGCTCGGTTCTTGGACAGGAGTTCGGGACTGGGGCCAACGTCCTGACTTTC	CASSSVLGQEFGTGANVLTF
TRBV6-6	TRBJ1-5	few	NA	TGTGCCAGCCAAAGGACGGACTTTAGCAATCAGCCCCAGCATTTT	CASQRTDFSNQPQHF
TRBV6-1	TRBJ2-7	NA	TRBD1	TGTACCAGCAATGGGACAGTAAGCTCCCACGAGCAGTACTTC	CTSNGTVSSHEQYF
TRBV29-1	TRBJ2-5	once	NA	TGCAGTGTTGACGAACAGAGGATGGAGACCCAGTACTTC	CSVDEQRMETQYF
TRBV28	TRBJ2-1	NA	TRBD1	TGTGCCAGCAGCTTGCCTCTACAGGGGGCAAATGAGCAGTTATTC	CASSLPLQGANEQLF
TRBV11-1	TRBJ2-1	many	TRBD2	TGTGCCAGCAGCCTGGGACTAGCGGGAGAAGTTGACAATGAGCAGTTCTTC	CASSLGLAGEVDNEQFF
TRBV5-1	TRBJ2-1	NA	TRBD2	TGTGCCAGCATCCACGGGCTAGCGGGCATCTACAATGAGCAGTTCTTC	CASIHGLAGIYNEQFF
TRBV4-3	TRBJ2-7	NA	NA	TGTGACAGCAGCCAAGATAGTTCGACCGAGCAGTACTTC	CDSSQDSSTEQYF
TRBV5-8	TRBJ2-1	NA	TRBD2	TGTGCAAGTAACCTCGGACTAGCGGGGGGATACAATGAGCAGTTCTTC	CASNLGLAGGYNEQFF
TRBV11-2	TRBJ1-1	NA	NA	TGTGCCAGCAGTCCGCGCGCGGGGTGGAACTCTGAAGCTTTCTTT	CASSPRAGWNSEAFF
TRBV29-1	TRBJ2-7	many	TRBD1	TGCAGCGTTGAAGATGTTGCAAAGACAGGGCAAAACGAGCAGTACTTC	CSVEDVAKTGQNEQYF
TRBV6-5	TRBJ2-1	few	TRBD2	TGTGCTAGCAGCCTTGATAGCGGGAGCGCCCGCAATGAGCAGCTCTTC	CASSLDSGSARNEQLF
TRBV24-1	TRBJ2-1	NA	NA	TGTGCCTTCACTTGGAGAGGGGAGCAGTTCTTC	CAFTWRGEQFF
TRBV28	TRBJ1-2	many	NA	TGTGCCATCCCCCACGGGGATGGCTACACCTTC	CAIPHGDGYTF
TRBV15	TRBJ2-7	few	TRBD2	TGTGCCACCAGCCCAATGGTACTAGCGGGAGAGCGATTACCCTACGAGCAGTACTTC	CATSPMVLAGERLPYEQYF
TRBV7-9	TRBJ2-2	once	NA	TGTGCCAGTAGCTTAGCTCTTCAGGGTTGGACCGGGGAGCTGTTTTTT	CASSLALQGWTGELFF
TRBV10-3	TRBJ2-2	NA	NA	TGTGCCAGCCGACGGATGGCCTGGGAGCTGTTTTTT	CASRRMAWELFF
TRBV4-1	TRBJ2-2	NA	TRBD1	TGCGCTAGGAGCCAGCCGTTAACTGGTCAGGGGGCGCGCGGGGAGCTGTTTTTT	CARSQPLTGQGARGELFF
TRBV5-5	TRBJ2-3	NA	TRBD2	TGTGCCAGTAGCTTTACTAGCGGGAGGCCCGGCACAGATACGCAGTATTTT	CASSFTSGRPGTDTQYF
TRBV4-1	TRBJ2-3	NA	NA	TGCGCCATCAGCCAGGATGTACGGGTGGCAGATACGCAGTATTTT	CAISQDVRVADTQYF
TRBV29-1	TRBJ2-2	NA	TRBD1	TGCAGCGTTGAAGATCGGCAGGGGGCGCATACCGGGGAGCTGTTTTTT	CSVEDRQGAHTGELFF
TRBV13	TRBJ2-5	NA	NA	TGTGCCAGCAGCTTAGGCCTGGGGGGGCTGGGGACCCAGTACTTC	CASSLGLGGLGTQYF
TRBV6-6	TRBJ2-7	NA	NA	TGTACCAGCAGTCACGACACCTATGGGAACTACGAGCAGAACTTC	CTSSHDTYGNYEQNF
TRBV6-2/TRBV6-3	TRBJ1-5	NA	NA	TGTGCCAGCAGTTATCGAGGGGGTAGCAATCAGCCCCAGCTCTTT	CASSYRGGSNQPQLF
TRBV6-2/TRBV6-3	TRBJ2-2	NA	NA	TGTGCTAGCAATTACTTCTTAAGCGAGGAGCTGTTTTTT	CASNYFLSEELFF
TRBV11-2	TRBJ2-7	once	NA	TGTGCCAGCAGCATAGGGAAGGCAGGCTACGAGCAGTACTTC	CASSIGKAGYEQYF
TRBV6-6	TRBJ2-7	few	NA	TGTGCCAGCAGTTCCTCGTCGAACCAGGGGCCTAGGGACGAGCAGTACTTC	CASSSSSNQGPRDEQYF
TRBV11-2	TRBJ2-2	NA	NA	TGTGCCAGCTGTTCAACCCCGTCAAACACCGTGGAGCTGTTTTTT	CASCSTPSNTVELFF
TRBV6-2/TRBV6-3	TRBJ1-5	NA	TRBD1	TGTGCCAGCGGGGGGACAGGGGTTGACAATCAGCCCCATCATTTT	CASGGTGVDNQPHHF
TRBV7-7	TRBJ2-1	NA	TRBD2	TGTGCCAGCAGTTCCGGGACTAGCGGGGGCAATGAGCAGTTCTTC	CASSSGTSGGNEQFF
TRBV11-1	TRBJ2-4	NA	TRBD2	TGTGTCAGCAACTTTCCCGGGACTATCGGGACCAAAAACATTCAGTACTTC	CVSNFPGTIGTKNIQYF
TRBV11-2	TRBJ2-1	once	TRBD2	TGTGCCAGCAGATTAGATGGGCGATTCAGCGGGGCCCTTTACTATGAGCAGTTCTTC	CASRLDGRFSGALYYEQFF
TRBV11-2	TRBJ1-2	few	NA	TGTGCCAGCAGCTTAGGGGGAGACTATGGCTACACCTTC	CASSLGGDYGYTF
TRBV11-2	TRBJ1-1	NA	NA	TGTGCCAGCAGCTTAGTAGGCGACACTGAAGCTTTCTTT	CASSLVGDTEAFF
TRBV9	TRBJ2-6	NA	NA	TGTGCTAGCAGCGAGAGCACCAGGGATATCTCCCAGGGGCAGGGATCTGGGGCCAACGTCCTGACTTTC	CASSESTRDISQGQGSGANVLTF
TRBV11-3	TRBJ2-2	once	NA	TGTGCCAGCAGCTTGGGTGGGGACACCGGGGAGCTGTTCTTT	CASSLGGDTGELFF
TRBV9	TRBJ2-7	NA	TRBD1	TGTGCCAGCAGCCCGGGACAGGGTTACTACGAGCAGTACTTC	CASSPGQGYYEQYF